The T cell receptor (beta chain) under discussion was sequenced for a study of T cells after posttransplantation cyclophosphamide. CDR1 is LNHDA, CDR2 SQIVND, per germline (reference sequence). The J segment lost 10 bases and the V segment lost 3 bases, leaving 10 bases of the junction unmatched. This CDR3 has 15 amino acids. TCRdb's copy holds only in-frame clones and misses some; the assay was immunoSEQ multiplex PCR. The sample shows approximately 32,000 clones, around 90% of them seen only once. This clone has more than one count but fewer than ten. This sequence joins TRBV19 and TRBJ2-1; 9 positions agree with TRBD1. The sample consisted of PBMCs. This receptor was identified in a woman in her 40s with a blood cancer, CMV-positive, and with a related stem cell donor. CDR3 bases: TGTGCCAGTAGTATCTTGGGACAGGGCGGGGAGGAGCAGTTCTTC. The encoded protein is CASSILGQGGEEQFF.